This passage covers 28 T cell receptor beta chains from one sample sequenced in a study of cytomegalovirus exposure and HLA in healthy donors. The study ran its PCR with 60 Vbeta and 13 Jbeta primers. The protocol was immunoSEQ multiplex PCR, while the TCRdb copy is restricted to in-frame clones and leaves out a portion. Here the sample table reports around 200,000 clones. Sequences were obtained from PBMCs. The receptors stem from a girl aged 2 to 10 in good health and CMV-seropositive.

This chain joins TRBV5-8 and TRBJ2-7; D might be TRBD2 (6 bases). CDR1 and CDR2 from the germline V gene are SGHTS and YDEGEE. Trimming shortened V by 5 bases and J by 0 bases, and 15 bases separated the two germline ends. CDR3 length: 15 residues. CDR3 nucleotide sequence: TGTGCCAGCAGGGGGGTTGCGGGGACCTCCTACGAGCAGTACTTC. Protein sequence: CASRGVAGTSYEQYF.

This CDR3 reads CASSLAGGWAEAFF. CDR3 in DNA: TGTGCCAGCAGCTTAGCCGGAGGATGGGCTGAAGCTTTCTTT. The rearrangement joins TRBV11-1 to TRBJ1-1; D gene ambiguous. Trimming removed 0 bases from V and 6 bases from J, with 11 bases in between. In germline, CDR1 is SGHAT, CDR2 FQDESV (reference sequence). There are 14 residues in the CDR3. Looking up the rest from reference TRBV11-1 and TRBJ1-1 gives the full variable domain: EAEVAQSPRYKITEKSQAVAFWCDPISGHATLYWYRQILGQGPELLVQFQDESVVDDSQLPKDRFSAERLKGVDSTLKIQPAELGDSAMYLCASSLAGGWAEAFFGQGTRLTVV.

The chain joins TRBV5-1 to TRBJ1-1; weak D call: TRBD1 (6 bases). Germline lookup yields CDR1 SGHRS and CDR2 YFSETQ. The V end lost 0 bases, the J end lost 4 bases, and 13 bases lay between the germline ends. The CDR3 loop spans 15 amino acids. The CDR3, as DNA: TGCGCCAGCAGCTTGGCTCCAGGGGAGATCACTGAAGCTTTCTTT. It encodes CASSLAPGEITEAFF. Full variable domain (rest looked up from reference TRBV5-1 and TRBJ1-1): KAGVTQTPRYLIKTRGQQVTLSCSPISGHRSVSWYQQTPGQGLQFLFEYFSETQRNKGNFPGRFSGRQFSNSRSEMNVSTLELGDSALYLCASSLAPGEITEAFFGQGTRLTVV.

J is TRBJ2-5 and V is TRBV5-1; TRBD2 agrees at 10 bases. The CDR3 consists of 20 residues. Trimming removed 1 base from V and 0 bases from J; junction bases left unmatched: 15. CDR1 and CDR2 from the germline V gene are SGHRS and YFSETQ. The CDR3 protein is CASSLSGGDEAGINQETQYF. CDR3 nucleotides: TGCGCCAGCAGCTTGAGCGGGGGGGATGAGGCGGGAATAAACCAAGAGACCCAGTACTTC.

The gene calls are TRBV6-5 and TRBJ1-1, with D possibly being TRBD1 (6 bases). Germline V lookup: CDR1 MNHEY, CDR2 SVGAGI. CDR3 length: 15 amino acids. Trimming took 6 bases from V and 0 from J, leaving 14 bases between them. For the CDR3, the DNA is TGTGCCAGCAGCCCGCTTGACAGGCTGAACACTGAAGCTTTCTTT. Protein product: CASSPLDRLNTEAFF.

V gene TRBV7-2 combines with J gene TRBJ2-3; 14 bases are a match to TRBD2. V shed 4 bases and J 4 bases; nucleotides not matched to a gene: 1. The CDR3 has 15 residues. Germline values: CDR1 SGHTA, CDR2 FQGNSA. In DNA form, the CDR3 reads TGTGCCAGCAGCTCGACTAGCGGGAGGGCAGATACGCAGTATTTT. Its protein product is CASSSTSGRADTQYF.

The rearrangement joins TRBV4-2 to TRBJ2-7, with D possibly TRBD2 on 5 matching bases. The CDR3 loop spans 13 amino acids. Trimming removed 3 bases at V and 0 bases at J, with 6 bases between. From germline, CDR1 is LGHNA and CDR2 YNFKEQ. The CDR3 region is CASSQAGSYEQYF. DNA for the CDR3: TGTGCCAGCAGCCAGGCGGGCTCCTACGAGCAGTACTTC.

The genes are TRBV10-1 and TRBJ2-7, with D possibly TRBD2 on 6 matching bases. The length of the CDR3 is 14 residues. Germline loops: CDR1 WNHNN, CDR2 SYGVQD (reference sequence). Trimming stripped 4 bases from V and 3 bases from J, with 13 bases between. In DNA form, the CDR3 reads TGCGCCAGCAGTGGAGGAGGGAAGGGCTACGAGCAGTACTTC. It specifies CASSGGGKGYEQYF.

This chain connects TRBV27 to TRBJ2-1; TRBD2 matches 10 bases. The ends lost 2 bases at V and 5 bases at J; junction bases unmatched: 6. The CDR3 has 16 residues. CDR1 is MNHEY, CDR2 SMNVEV, per germline (reference sequence). CDR3 sequence: CASSLPSGRGHNEQFF. CDR3 sequence (DNA): TGTGCCAGCAGTTTACCTAGCGGGAGAGGACACAATGAGCAGTTCTTC.

V and J are TRBV11-2 and TRBJ2-1; D may be TRBD2 (7 bases). Trimming left V 3 bases short and J 9 bases short, with 21 bases between. This CDR3 spans 16 amino acids. Looked up from germline, CDR1 is SGHAT and CDR2 is FQNNGV. The CDR3 sequence: CASSLGGPLSGGEQFF. The CDR3 DNA sequence: TGTGCCAGCAGCTTGGGGGGGCCACTTTCCGGAGGTGAGCAGTTCTTC.

The chain couples TRBV10-2 to TRBJ1-1; D is undetermined. This CDR3 has 16 residues. The V and J ends lost 8 bases and 4 bases respectively, with 23 bases between them. Looked up from germline, CDR1 is WSHSY and CDR2 is SAAADI. CDR3 sequence (DNA): TGCGCCAGCCGCGGTGGGCGCGGGGAAGTACGCACTGAAGCTTTCTTT. This gives the protein CASRGGRGEVRTEAFF.

The chain is built from TRBV27 and TRBJ1-6, with TRBD1 identical over 11 bases. Looked up from germline, CDR1 is MNHEY and CDR2 is SMNVEV (reference sequence). The V and J ends lost 5 bases and 10 bases, in that order; junction bases with no gene match: 13. There are 17 residues in the CDR3. CDR3 amino acids: CASSPTAGTGGNSPLHF. CDR3 in DNA: TGTGCCAGCAGTCCTACTGCGGGGACAGGGGGGAACTCACCCCTCCACTTT.

The chain carries TRBV28 and TRBJ1-1; 9 nucleotides match TRBD1. In germline, CDR1 is MDHEN, CDR2 SYDVKM. The ends lost 6 bases at V and 0 bases at J; junction bases unmatched: 11. The CDR3 runs 17 residues. DNA of the CDR3: TGTGCCAGCAGCCCAGGCGGGACAGGGATAATGAACACTGAAGCTTTCTTT. Translation gives CASSPGGTGIMNTEAFF.

The V call is TRBV27, the J call TRBJ2-1, with TRBD2 identical over 8 bases. This CDR3 is 15 amino acids long. The trim removed 6 bases at V and 6 bases at J, leaving 10 bases unmatched. Germline-derived CDR1 and CDR2 are MNHEY and SMNVEV (reference sequence). The chain's CDR3 is CASSYGTRGPNEQFF. The CDR3 DNA reads as TGTGCCAGCAGCTATGGGACTAGAGGCCCCAATGAGCAGTTCTTC.

The chain links TRBV6-1 to TRBJ1-1; TRBD1 matches at 8 bases. The CDR3 is 14 residues long. J lost 6 bases, V lost 8 bases, and 11 bases had no gene match. Germline CDR1 and CDR2: MNHNS and SASEGT. CDR3 coding DNA: TGTGCCAGCCGATCCGGACAGGGCGCGGCTGAAGCTTTCTTT. Its protein product is CASRSGQGAAEAFF.

The chain links TRBV19 to TRBJ1-4; D may be TRBD1 (5 bases). CDR1 is LNHDA and CDR2 is SQIVND in the germline V gene (reference sequence). The CDR3 consists of 16 residues. The V end was cut by 4 bases, the J end by 7 bases, with 19 bases between. CDR3 nucleotide sequence: TGTGCCAGTAGTAAAGGACTTCGGGGGAGGACTGAAAAACTGTTTTTT. Its translation is CASSKGLRGRTEKLFF.

This chain connects TRBV7-3 to TRBJ2-5; 12 bases are a match to TRBD2. The V gene's germline CDR1 is SGHTA and CDR2 FQGTGA. This CDR3 contains 17 residues. Germline trimming cut 3 bases from V and 3 bases from J; bases unmatched to any gene: 8. The CDR3 here is CASSFGLAGGIKETQYF. CDR3 in DNA: TGTGCCAGCAGCTTTGGGCTAGCGGGAGGGATCAAAGAGACCCAGTACTTC.

The V gene is TRBV2, the J gene TRBJ2-7; TRBD2 matches at 9 bases. Germline-derived CDR1 and CDR2 are SNHLY and FYNNEI. Trimming took 4 bases from V and 3 from J; bases not matched to a gene: 4. The CDR3 extends over 14 amino acids. The CDR3 DNA reads TGTGCCAGCAGTGGGCTAGCGGGACACTACGAGCAGTACTTC. Translating gives CASSGLAGHYEQYF.

The CDR3 DNA reads TGTGCCAGCAGTTTGGGAGGGAGATACGAGCAGTACTTC. Protein: CASSLGGRYEQYF. The chain is built from TRBV27 and TRBJ2-7, with 7 nucleotides matching TRBD2. Germline V gene lookup returns CDR1 MNHEY and CDR2 SMNVEV (reference sequence). CDR3 length: 13 residues. After removal of 3 bases from V and 4 bases from J, the junction contained 3 bases not matched to a gene.

This sequence joins TRBV28 and TRBJ2-5, with 11 bases lining up with TRBD2. The J call is in doubt because the DNA end fits TRBJ2-7 better. CDR3 size: 14 residues. Germline values: CDR1 MDHEN, CDR2 SYDVKM. The DNA for the CDR3 is TGTGCCAGCAGACCAACTAGCGGGAGTTACGAGCAGTACTTC. Translating gives CASRPTSGSYEQYF.

The chain recombines TRBV6-1 with TRBJ2-7; a weak D match, TRBD2 (5 bases). The CDR3 covers 14 residues. Germline CDR1 is MNHNS and CDR2 is SASEGT. Trimming removed 2 bases at V and 2 bases at J, with 10 bases between. The CDR3 loop reads CASSERGLAYEQYF. The CDR3 nucleotides are TGTGCCAGCAGTGAAAGAGGGCTGGCCTACGAGCAGTACTTC.

The chain uses TRBV7-9 and TRBJ2-1; 9 bases line up with TRBD2. The CDR3 spans 15 residues. Germline V gene data show CDR1 as SEHNR and CDR2 as FQNEAQ (reference sequence). V shed 6 bases and J 8 bases; nucleotides not matched to a gene: 11. CDR3 sequence reads: CASSSKGGLAYEQFF. The CDR3 region has the DNA TGTGCCAGCAGTTCCAAGGGGGGACTAGCCTATGAGCAGTTCTTC.

The chain joins TRBV11-2 to TRBJ1-5; D is undetermined. This CDR3 comprises 13 residues. Trimming removed 0 bases at V and 7 bases at J, with 7 bases between. In germline, CDR1 is SGHAT, CDR2 FQNNGV. DNA for the CDR3: TGTGCCAGCAGCTTAGAAATAGCCCAGCCCCAGCATTTT. Translated: CASSLEIAQPQHF.

This rearrangement joins TRBV6-5 to TRBJ1-5, with D perhaps matching TRBD1 (5 bases). The germline V and J ends were trimmed by 6 bases and 5 bases, with 17 bases remaining between them. The CDR3 loop spans 15 amino acids. Per the germline V gene, CDR1 is MNHEY and CDR2 is SVGAGI. CDR3 in DNA: TGTGCCAGCAGCGCCCTGCGGGGGGGGGATCAGCCCCAGCATTTT. This codes for CASSALRGGDQPQHF.

The rearrangement uses TRBV5-4 and TRBJ2-3; D perhaps matches TRBD2 (6 bases). There are 15 residues in the CDR3. The V gene lost 1 base and the J gene lost 0 bases, with 9 bases spanning the gap. CDR1 is SGHNT and CDR2 is YYREEE in the germline V gene (reference sequence). The CDR3 reads CASSLRSGSTDTQYF. In nucleotides, the CDR3 is TGTGCCAGCAGCTTGCGGAGCGGGAGCACAGATACGCAGTATTTT. Filled out from reference TRBV5-4 and TRBJ2-3, the complete variable domain reads ETGVTQSPTHLIKTRGQQVTLRCSSQSGHNTVSWYQQALGQGPQFIFQYYREEENGRGNFPPRFSGLQFPNYSSELNVNALELDDSALYLCASSLRSGSTDTQYFGPGTRLTVL.

V is TRBV29-1 and J is TRBJ2-4, with 8 bases aligning to TRBD1. V lost 4 bases and J lost 5; bases outside the gene matches: 16. The CDR3 is made up of 17 amino acids. Germline CDR1 SQVTM, CDR2 ANQGSEA. The CDR3 bases are TGCAGCGTTGTGGCCACCCCCGCAGGGGGCTCCCAAAACATTCAGTACTTC. It is translated as CSVVATPAGGSQNIQYF. The variable domain in full, with the rest retrieved from reference TRBV29-1 and TRBJ2-4, is SAVISQKPSRDICQRGTSLTIQCQVDSQVTMMFWYRQQPGQSLTLIATANQGSEATYESGFVIDKFPISRPNLTFSTLTVSNMSPEDSSIYLCSVVATPAGGSQNIQYFGAGTRLSVL.

This rearrangement joins TRBV28 to TRBJ1-1; D is undetermined. V gave up 1 base and J gave up 5 bases, with 11 bases separating them. CDR1 is MDHEN, CDR2 SYDVKM, per germline. The CDR3 consists of 14 residues. CDR3 nucleotide sequence: TGTGCCAGCAGTTTATTAGAGCCTTTGACTGAAGCTTTCTTT. Translating it yields CASSLLEPLTEAFF.

The chain links TRBV9 to TRBJ2-2; the D gene is possibly TRBD2 (5 bases). The V gene lost 1 base and the J gene lost 4 bases, with 11 bases spanning the gap. This CDR3 has 15 amino acids. Germline CDR1 and CDR2: SGDLS and YYNGEE. The CDR3 sequence is CASSVLGVTTGELFF. CDR3 in DNA: TGTGCCAGCAGCGTATTGGGAGTGACCACCGGGGAGCTGTTTTTT.